The 27 T cell receptor beta chains listed next were all sequenced from one sample in a study of control samples from healthy donors and cancer patients. TCRdb's copy holds only in-frame clones and misses some; the assay was immunoSEQ multiplex PCR. Of about 110,000 clones detected, 70% to 85% appear once; the ten largest clones hold 6% to 8%. The specimen was blood. The receptor set was obtained from a man in his late teens or twenties in good health.

The chain joins TRBV29-1 to TRBJ2-1; D unresolved. The ends were cut back, 7 bases at V and 5 bases at J, with 6 bases in the middle. Germline CDR1 SQVTM, CDR2 ANQGSEA. The CDR3 contains 10 residues. The CDR3 loop reads CSAYNNEQFF. Here the CDR3 DNA reads TGCAGCGCTTATAACAATGAGCAGTTCTTC.

V gene TRBV11-2 combines with J gene TRBJ2-7, with 7 bases identical to TRBD1. Germline trimming cut 0 bases from V and 6 bases from J; bases unmatched to any gene: 8. The CDR3 is 15 amino acids. The germline gives CDR1 SGHAT, CDR2 FQNNGV. For the CDR3, the DNA is TGTGCCAGCAGCTTAGATGTTAGGGGGCGCGGCGAGCAGTACTTC. It translates to CASSLDVRGRGEQYF. The full variable domain, rest sourced from reference TRBV11-2 and TRBJ2-7, is EAGVAQSPRYKIIEKRQSVAFWCNPISGHATLYWYQQILGQGPKLLIQFQNNGVVDDSQLPKDRFSAERLKGVDSTLKIQPAKLEDSAVYLCASSLDVRGRGEQYFGPGTRLTVT.

The V call is TRBV28, the J call TRBJ1-2; 10 nucleotides line up with TRBD1. CDR1 is MDHEN and CDR2 is SYDVKM in the germline V gene. CDR3 length equals 16 residues. The J segment lost 4 bases and the V segment lost 5 bases, leaving 10 bases of the junction unmatched. Written as DNA, the CDR3 is TGTGCCAGCAGTAATCGACAGGGGGCCCTTGGCTATGGCTACACCTTC. Protein product: CASSNRQGALGYGYTF.

The chain recombines TRBV4-1 with TRBJ2-2; D possibly corresponds to TRBD2 (5 bases). Between the trimmed V and J ends, which lost 0 bases and 6 bases, there was a span of 17 bases. Germline CDR1 reads MGHRA; CDR2 reads YSYEKL. CDR3 length: 17 residues. In DNA form, the CDR3 reads TGCGCCAGCAGCCAAGACCTCCGAGGGCGTGGGGCCGGGGAGCTGTTTTTT. This sequence encodes CASSQDLRGRGAGELFF.

This clone was seen only once. This chain connects TRBV7-2 to TRBJ1-6, with a possible D match to TRBD1 (5 bases). Germline V gene sequence: CDR1 SGHTA, CDR2 FQGNSA. V was cut by 8 bases and J by 10 bases, with 24 bases left in between. The CDR3 consists of 16 residues. CDR3 region: CASAPGEGNRNSPLHF. CDR3 bases: TGTGCCAGCGCCCCTGGAGAGGGGAATCGGAACTCACCCCTCCACTTT.

The chain combines TRBV3-1 (or the pseudogene TRBV3-2) with TRBJ1-1; 10 bases are a match to TRBD1. The trim removed 2 bases at V and 4 bases at J, leaving 4 bases unmatched. The CDR3 runs to 15 residues. CDR1 LGHDT and CDR2 YNNKEL come from the germline V gene (reference sequence). In nucleotides, the CDR3 is TGTGCCAGCAGCCAACGGACAGGGGGGGGCACTGAAGCTTTCTTT. This gives the protein CASSQRTGGGTEAFF.

CDR3 nucleotides: TGCAGCGTTTCCACAGGCTACGGCCAGCCCCAGCATTTT. Encoded protein: CSVSTGYGQPQHF. The chain couples TRBV29-1 to TRBJ1-5, with D possibly TRBD1 on 5 matching bases. Deletions cut 5 bases from V and 7 bases from J, with 15 bases between. Germline V gene lookup returns CDR1 SQVTM and CDR2 ANQGSEA. The CDR3 loop spans 13 amino acids.

The chain has TRBV2 and TRBJ1-5; 7 bases map to TRBD1. CDR1 SNHLY and CDR2 FYNNEI come from the germline V gene. V dropped 3 bases and J dropped 5; count of bases not matched to a gene: 4. The CDR3 has 14 amino acids. The CDR3 DNA reads as TGTGCCAGCAGTGACCGGACAGGCTATCAGCCCCAGCATTTT. Protein product: CASSDRTGYQPQHF.

The chain combines TRBV28 with TRBJ2-1, with 10 bases identical to TRBD1. Germline V gene sequence: CDR1 MDHEN, CDR2 SYDVKM. The CDR3 has 15 amino acids. Germline trimming cut 6 bases from V and 8 bases from J; bases unmatched to any gene: 10. The CDR3 DNA reads as TGTGCCAGCAGAAATCTGGACAGGGGGTGGGATGAGCAGTTCTTC. Its translation is CASRNLDRGWDEQFF.

The chain employs TRBV6-5 and TRBJ2-2; D gene uncertain. The germline gives CDR1 MNHEY, CDR2 SVGAGI. The CDR3 has 14 amino acids. V gave up 5 bases and J gave up 4 bases, with 11 bases separating them. This CDR3 is CASSLYSITGELFF. In DNA form, the CDR3 reads TGTGCCAGCAGTCTATACAGTATCACCGGGGAGCTGTTTTTT.

As regards this clone: This specimen includes other DNA sequences encoding the same CDR3. The chain uses TRBV24-1 and TRBJ2-2; 8 bases agree with TRBD2. Germline-derived CDR1 and CDR2 are KGHDR and SFDVKD. The CDR3 loop spans 15 amino acids. J was trimmed by 2 bases and V by 4 bases; bases with no gene match: 2. CDR3 bases: TGTGCCACCAGTGACGGGGGGGGTAACACCGGGGAGCTGTTTTTT. This encodes CATSDGGGNTGELFF.

The chain joins TRBV3-1 (or the pseudogene TRBV3-2) to TRBJ2-2, with a tentative D call TRBD2 (6 bases). The CDR3 totals 15 residues. The V gene lost 1 base and the J gene lost 6 bases, with 12 bases spanning the gap. CDR1 is LGHDT, CDR2 YNNKEL, per germline (reference sequence). CDR3: CASSQVGTGAGELFF. The CDR3 region has the DNA TGTGCCAGCAGCCAAGTGGGAACGGGGGCCGGGGAGCTGTTTTTT.

V and J are TRBV18 and TRBJ1-4; possible D gene TRBD1, 6 bases. Trimming took 3 bases from V and 5 from J, leaving 16 bases between them. There are 16 residues in the CDR3. In germline, CDR1 is KGHSH, CDR2 LQKENI. CDR3 nucleotides: TGTGCCAGCTCACCGCCGGTGGGGGCCTCCAATGAAAAACTGTTTTTT. Translated, it gives CASSPPVGASNEKLFF.

The chain links TRBV19 to TRBJ2-5; 7 positions match TRBD1. With V trimmed by 5 bases and J by 7 bases, 22 bases remained unmatched. CDR1 LNHDA and CDR2 SQIVND come from the germline V gene (reference sequence). This CDR3 has 18 amino acids. The CDR3 here is CASSLPDRTGGSKRTQYF. CDR3 DNA sequence: TGTGCCAGTAGTCTCCCCGACAGGACAGGAGGATCCAAGAGGACCCAGTACTTC. Combining the CDR3 with reference TRBV19 and TRBJ2-5 gives the whole variable domain DGGITQSPKYLFRKEGQNVTLSCEQNLNHDAMYWYRQDPGQGLRLIYYSQIVNDFQKGDIAEGYSVSREKKESFPLTVTSAQKNPTAFYLCASSLPDRTGGSKRTQYFGPGTRLLVL.

The rearrangement links TRBV19 to TRBJ1-5, with D unclear. Trimming stripped 6 bases from V and 6 bases from J, with 15 bases between. In germline, CDR1 is LNHDA, CDR2 SQIVND (reference sequence). The CDR3 length is 14 residues. CDR3 sequence reads: CASRGILGTQPQHF. Written as DNA, the CDR3 is TGTGCCAGTAGGGGTATTCTGGGTACTCAGCCCCAGCATTTT.

The chain carries TRBV30 and TRBJ2-2; D may be TRBD1 (6 bases). This CDR3 has 13 residues. Trimming removed 4 bases from V and 9 bases from J, with 15 bases in between. Germline CDR1 and CDR2: GTSNPN and SVGIG (reference sequence). CDR3 sequence reads: CAWTQGRTRELFF. Here the CDR3 DNA reads TGTGCCTGGACACAGGGCCGGACCAGGGAGCTGTTTTTT.

The J gene is TRBJ1-2, the V gene TRBV18; 7 bases fit TRBD1. In germline, CDR1 is KGHSH, CDR2 LQKENI. The CDR3 sequence is 13 residues long. Trimming at V came to 3 bases and at J to 8 bases, leaving 6 bases not matched to a gene. The CDR3 region is CASSPSQGDGYTF. CDR3 bases: TGTGCCAGCTCACCCTCCCAGGGGGACGGCTACACCTTC.

This chain joins TRBV2 and TRBJ1-5; the match to TRBD1 covers 8 bases. This CDR3 is 14 amino acids long. V shed 4 bases and J 4 bases; nucleotides not matched to a gene: 3. The germline CDR1 and CDR2 sequences are SNHLY and FYNNEI. CDR3 loop: CASSVRDRNQPQHF. CDR3 nucleotides: TGTGCCAGCAGTGTGCGGGACAGGAATCAGCCCCAGCATTTT.

The chain links TRBV15 to TRBJ1-5; tentatively, D is TRBD1 (5 bases). The CDR3 is 17 amino acids. Germline CDR1 LNHNV, CDR2 YYDKDF (reference sequence). V lost 0 bases to trimming and J lost 0 bases, with 12 bases between them. CDR3 region: CATSRESAGDSNQPQHF. CDR3 sequence (DNA): TGTGCCACCAGCAGAGAGAGCGCGGGGGATAGCAATCAGCCCCAGCATTTT.

Here the CDR3 reads CSVLSGTIYNEQFF. The CDR3 nucleotides are TGCAGCGTCCTGTCCGGGACAATCTACAATGAGCAGTTCTTC. The gene calls are TRBV29-1 and TRBJ2-1; D perhaps matches TRBD1 (6 bases). With 6 bases removed from V and 3 bases from J, the gap between germline ends came to 15 bases. The CDR3 spans 14 residues. From germline, CDR1 is SQVTM and CDR2 ANQGSEA.

This clone was observed a few times. The V gene is TRBV7-9, the J gene TRBJ1-5, with TRBD1 matching 10 bases. Germline V gene lookup returns CDR1 SEHNR and CDR2 FQNEAQ (reference sequence). This CDR3 comprises 19 residues. After removal of 3 bases from V and 0 bases from J, the junction contained 11 bases not matched to a gene. The CDR3 reads CASSLGGQGDPYSNQPQHF. The CDR3 DNA is TGTGCCAGCAGCTTGGGTGGACAGGGGGACCCTTATAGCAATCAGCCCCAGCATTTT.

A word on this clone: Other DNA sequences in the same sample also yield this CDR3. This chain links TRBV5-1 with TRBJ2-2; 10 nucleotides match TRBD1. V was clipped by 1 base and J by 5 bases; unmatched bases: 17. This CDR3 spans 20 amino acids. Per the germline V gene, CDR1 is SGHRS and CDR2 is YFSETQ. CDR3 sequence reads: CASSLSTLGWTGGRTGELFF. The CDR3 DNA follows: TGCGCCAGCAGCTTGAGCACCTTGGGCTGGACAGGGGGTCGGACCGGGGAGCTGTTTTTT.

Only a few counts were recorded for this clone. The chain carries TRBV28 and TRBJ2-7; tentative D call: TRBD2 (5 bases). Trimming stripped 3 bases from V and 6 bases from J, with 12 bases between. The CDR3 runs to 13 residues. Germline loops: CDR1 MDHEN, CDR2 SYDVKM. The CDR3 DNA reads as TGTGCCAGCAGTTTTGTGCAGAGGGTCGAGCAGTACTTC. This encodes CASSFVQRVEQYF.

The V gene is TRBV5-1, the J gene TRBJ2-1; TRBD1 is a possible D gene (6 bases). Germline values: CDR1 SGHRS, CDR2 YFSETQ. The CDR3 spans 12 residues. V gave up 2 bases and J gave up 9 bases, with 9 bases separating them. This CDR3 is CASSLTGSEQFF. Written as DNA, the CDR3 is TGCGCCAGCAGCTTAACAGGGAGTGAGCAGTTCTTC.

The chain has TRBV5-1 and TRBJ2-6; D remains unclear. The CDR3 covers 17 residues. CDR1 SGHRS and CDR2 YFSETQ come from the germline V gene. The V gene lost 0 bases and the J gene lost 0 bases, with 10 bases spanning the gap. For the CDR3, the DNA is TGCGCCAGCAGCTTGGCCCGACCCATCTCTGGGGCCAACGTCCTGACTTTC. This translates into CASSLARPISGANVLTF.

The chain recombines TRBV5-4 with TRBJ1-2; TRBD1 matches at 7 bases. The CDR3 runs 15 residues. Germline V gene lookup returns CDR1 SGHNT and CDR2 YYREEE (reference sequence). J gave up 0 bases and V 4 bases, and 6 bases lay outside the gene matches. CDR3 in amino acids: CASSARTGSNYGYTF. The CDR3 region has the DNA TGTGCCAGCAGCGCCCGGACAGGTTCTAACTATGGCTACACCTTC.

This chain links TRBV10-1 with TRBJ2-7; D might be TRBD1 (5 bases). The CDR3 has 20 amino acids. Trimming took 3 bases from V and 7 from J, leaving 34 bases between them. CDR1 is WNHNN and CDR2 is SYGVQD in the germline V gene (reference sequence). The CDR3 is CASSEPLASGAEANTREQYF. The CDR3 region has the DNA TGCGCCAGCAGTGAACCCCTTGCCTCTGGGGCCGAGGCAAATACGCGGGAGCAGTACTTC.